This T cell receptor beta chain originates from a study of T cell repertoires in cytomegalovirus infection. For the study at large: It was the public TCR beta signatures that indicated both CMV infection and matching HLA type.

General study points: What dominated the ex vivo response were HLA-C-restricted CMV-specific TCR beta clonotypes. The cumulative frequency of public TCR beta families identified carriers of CMV plus the relevant HLA.

Germline CDR1 reads SQVTM; CDR2 reads ANQGSEA. The length of the CDR3 is 14 residues. V was shortened by 7 bases and J by 4 bases, with 17 bases between the two germline ends. TCRdb passed the reads through MiXCR, listing each CDR3 protein once. The data hold some 600,000 distinct CDR3 sequences, with approximately 24% observed a single time. Comments on this clonotype: Its antigen is not known.

This clonotype was sampled from a human donor in good health (CMV status not recorded). Some clones in this sample may be carry-over from other donors' samples. The chain has TRBV29-1 and TRBJ2-1; D might be TRBD2 (5 bases). Source material: CD8+ T cells from PBMCs. CDR3 loop: CSALAQRPYNEQFF. Written as DNA, the CDR3 is TGCAGCGCTTTAGCGCAAAGACCTTACAATGAGCAGTTCTTC.